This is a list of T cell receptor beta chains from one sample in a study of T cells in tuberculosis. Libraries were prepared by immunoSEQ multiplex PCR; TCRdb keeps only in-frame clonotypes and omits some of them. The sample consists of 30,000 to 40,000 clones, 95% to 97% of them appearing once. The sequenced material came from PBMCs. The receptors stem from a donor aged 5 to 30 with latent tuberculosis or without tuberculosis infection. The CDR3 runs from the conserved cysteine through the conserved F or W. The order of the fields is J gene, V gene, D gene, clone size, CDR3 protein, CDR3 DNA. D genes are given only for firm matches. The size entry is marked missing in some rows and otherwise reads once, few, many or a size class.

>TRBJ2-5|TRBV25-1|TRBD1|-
CASSEGTDGGYQETQYF
TGTGCCAGCAGTGAAGGGACAGACGGTGGTTATCAAGAGACCCAGTACTTC
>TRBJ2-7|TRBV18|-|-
CASSPPGSDQYF
TGTGCCAGCTCACCCCCGGGGTCAGATCAGTACTTC
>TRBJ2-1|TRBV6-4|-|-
CASSDTGNNEQFF
TGTGCCAGCAGTGACACAGGGAACAATGAGCAGTTCTTC
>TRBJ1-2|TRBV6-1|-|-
CASSEAWADGYTF
TGTGCCAGCAGTGAAGCATGGGCAGATGGCTACACCTTC
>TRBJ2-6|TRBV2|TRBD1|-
CASSPTGASSGANVLTF
TGTGCCAGCAGTCCGACAGGGGCCAGCTCTGGGGCCAACGTCCTGACTTTC
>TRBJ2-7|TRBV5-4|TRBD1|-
CASSMAGTGFKEQYF
TGTGCCAGCAGCATGGCCGGGACAGGGTTCAAAGAGCAGTACTTC
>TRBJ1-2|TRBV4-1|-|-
CASSQDQNGPGYTF
TGCGCCAGCAGCCAAGATCAAAATGGGCCCGGCTACACCTTC
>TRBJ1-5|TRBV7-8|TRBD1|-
CASSERPGQGGNQPQHF
TGTGCCAGCAGCGAGAGACCGGGACAGGGCGGCAATCAGCCCCAGCATTTT
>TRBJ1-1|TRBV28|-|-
CASRPGQPSEAFF
TGTGCCAGCAGACCCGGACAGCCATCTGAAGCTTTCTTT
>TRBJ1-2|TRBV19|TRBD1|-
CASSIQGGHTAGYTF
TGTGCCAGTAGTATACAGGGGGGCCACACAGCTGGCTACACCTTC
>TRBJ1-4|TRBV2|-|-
CASSARTNEKLFF
TGTGCCAGCAGTGCCAGGACTAATGAAAAACTGTTTTTT
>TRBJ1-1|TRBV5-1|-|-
CASSFSRGAMHTEAFF
TGCGCCAGCAGCTTTTCCCGGGGGGCGATGCACACTGAAGCTTTCTTT
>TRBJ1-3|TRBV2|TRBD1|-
CASSRQGRNTIYF
TGTGCCAGCAGTCGACAGGGCAGAAACACCATATATTTT
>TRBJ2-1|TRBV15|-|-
CATSRPGQNENEQFF
TGTGCCACCAGCAGACCGGGACAAAATGAGAATGAGCAGTTCTTC
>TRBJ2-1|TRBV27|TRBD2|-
CASSLSGTSSYNEQFF
TGTGCCAGCAGTTTATCGGGGACTAGCTCCTACAATGAGCAGTTCTTC
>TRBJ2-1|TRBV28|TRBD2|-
CASSGGSDLSYNEQFF
TGTGCCAGCAGCGGCGGGAGTGACCTCTCCTACAATGAGCAGTTCTTC
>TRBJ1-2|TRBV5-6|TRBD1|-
CASSILDRDNYGYTF
TGTGCCAGCAGCATACTGGACAGGGATAACTATGGCTACACCTTC
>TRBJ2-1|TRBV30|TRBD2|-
CAWRLAGGSNEQFF
TGTGCCTGGAGACTAGCGGGAGGGTCCAATGAGCAGTTCTTC
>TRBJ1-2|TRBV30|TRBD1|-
CAWEGTGYGYTF
TGTGCCTGGGAAGGGACAGGCTATGGCTACACCTTC
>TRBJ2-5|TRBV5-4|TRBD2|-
CASSPGTSGQETQYF
TGTGCCAGCAGCCCCGGGACTAGCGGACAAGAGACCCAGTACTTC
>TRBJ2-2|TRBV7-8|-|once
CASSQGGAGELFF
TGTGCCAGCAGCCAGGGTGGCGCCGGGGAGCTGTTTTTT
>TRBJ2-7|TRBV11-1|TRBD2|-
CASTTGGGGTSYEQYF
TGTGCCAGCACCACAGGAGGCGGGGGGACCTCCTACGAGCAGTACTTC
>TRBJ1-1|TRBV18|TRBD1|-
CASSVDQGELDEAFF
TGTGCCAGCTCAGTCGATCAGGGGGAATTGGATGAAGCTTTCTTT
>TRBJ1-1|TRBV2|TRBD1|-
CASSGAGGGEYLF
TGTGCCAGCAGTGGGGCAGGGGGCGGAGAGTATCTCTTT
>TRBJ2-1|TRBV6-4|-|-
CASSDRDNNEQFF
TGTGCCAGCAGTGACCGGGACAACAATGAGCAGTTCTTC
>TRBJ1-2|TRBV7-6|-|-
CASSLQGSGGYTF
TGTGCCAGCAGCTTACAGGGGTCCGGTGGCTACACCTTC
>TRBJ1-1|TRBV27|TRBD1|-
CASSLGGQGGTEAFF
TGTGCCAGCAGTTTAGGAGGACAGGGGGGCACTGAAGCTTTCTTT
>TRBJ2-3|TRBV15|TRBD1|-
CATSGIRTGGTDTQYF
TGTGCCACCAGCGGTATTCGGACAGGGGGCACAGATACGCAGTATTTT
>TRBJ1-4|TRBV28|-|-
CASSLNHRVNEKLFF
TGTGCCAGCAGTTTGAACCACAGGGTCAATGAAAAACTGTTTTTT
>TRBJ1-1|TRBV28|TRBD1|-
CASRERAHRGFSNTEAFF
TGTGCCAGCAGGGAGCGGGCACACAGGGGGTTCTCGAACACTGAAGCTTTCTTT
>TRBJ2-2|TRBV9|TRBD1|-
CASSVRDRLAPGELFF
TGTGCCAGCAGCGTTAGGGACAGGCTGGCCCCCGGGGAGCTGTTTTTT
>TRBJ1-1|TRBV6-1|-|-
CASSELRGNTEAFF
TGTGCCAGCAGTGAGCTCAGGGGTAACACTGAAGCTTTCTTT
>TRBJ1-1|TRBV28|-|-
CASSLFRGGGTEAFF
TGTGCCAGCAGTTTATTTAGGGGGGGAGGCACTGAAGCTTTCTTT